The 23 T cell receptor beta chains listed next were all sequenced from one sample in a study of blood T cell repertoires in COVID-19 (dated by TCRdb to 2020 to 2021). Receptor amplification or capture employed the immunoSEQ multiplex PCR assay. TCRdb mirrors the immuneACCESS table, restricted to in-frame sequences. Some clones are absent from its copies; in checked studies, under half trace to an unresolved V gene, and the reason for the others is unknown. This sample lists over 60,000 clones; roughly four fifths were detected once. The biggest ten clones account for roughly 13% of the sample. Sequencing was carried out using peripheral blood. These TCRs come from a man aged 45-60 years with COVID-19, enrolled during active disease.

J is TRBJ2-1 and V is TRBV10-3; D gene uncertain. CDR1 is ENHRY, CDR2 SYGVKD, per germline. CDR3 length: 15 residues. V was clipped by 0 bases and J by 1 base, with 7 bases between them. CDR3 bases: TGTGCCATCAGTGAGTCGGGCGTATCCTACAATGAGCAGTTCTTC. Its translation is CAISESGVSYNEQFF.

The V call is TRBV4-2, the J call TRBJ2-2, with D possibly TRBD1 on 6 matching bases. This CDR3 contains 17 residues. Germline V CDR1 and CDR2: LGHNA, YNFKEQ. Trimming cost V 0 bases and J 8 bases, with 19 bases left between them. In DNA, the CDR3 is TGTGCCAGCAGCCAAGAGGATCCGGGACATAGGACGGGGGAGCTGTTTTTT. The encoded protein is CASSQEDPGHRTGELFF.

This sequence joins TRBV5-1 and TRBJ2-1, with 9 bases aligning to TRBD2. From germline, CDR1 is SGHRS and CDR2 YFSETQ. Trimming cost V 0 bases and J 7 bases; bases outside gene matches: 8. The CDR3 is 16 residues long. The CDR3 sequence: CASSLVSGGGANEQFF. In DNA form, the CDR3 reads TGCGCCAGCAGCTTGGTCTCGGGCGGGGGGGCGAATGAGCAGTTCTTC.

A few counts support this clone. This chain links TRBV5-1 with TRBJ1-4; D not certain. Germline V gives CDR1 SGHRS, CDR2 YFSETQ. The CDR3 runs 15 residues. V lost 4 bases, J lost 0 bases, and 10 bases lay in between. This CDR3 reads CASSLDGTTNEKLFF. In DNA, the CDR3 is TGCGCCAGCAGCCTGGACGGGACAACTAATGAAAAACTGTTTTTT.

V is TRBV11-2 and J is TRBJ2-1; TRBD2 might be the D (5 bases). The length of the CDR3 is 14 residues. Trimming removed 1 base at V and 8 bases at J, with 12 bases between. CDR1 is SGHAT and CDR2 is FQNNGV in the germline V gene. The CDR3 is CASSLASVDYEQFF. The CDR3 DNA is TGTGCCAGCAGCTTAGCGTCCGTGGACTATGAGCAGTTCTTC.

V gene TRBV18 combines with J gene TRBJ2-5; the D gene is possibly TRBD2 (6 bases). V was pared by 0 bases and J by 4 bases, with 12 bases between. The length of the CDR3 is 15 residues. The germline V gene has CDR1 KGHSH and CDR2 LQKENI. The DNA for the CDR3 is TGTGCCAGCTCACCACCGGCGGGGCCGGGAGAGACCCAGTACTTC. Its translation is CASSPPAGPGETQYF.

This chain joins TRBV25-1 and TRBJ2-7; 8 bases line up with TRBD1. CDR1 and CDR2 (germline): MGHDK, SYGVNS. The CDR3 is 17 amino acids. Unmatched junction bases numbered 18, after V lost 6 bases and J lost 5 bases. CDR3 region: CASREILRQGLSHEQYF. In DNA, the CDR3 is TGTGCCAGCAGGGAAATACTAAGACAGGGGTTATCACACGAGCAGTACTTC.

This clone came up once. The CDR3 region is CASSPQTAFTGGGLPTGELFF. The CDR3 DNA reads as TGTGCCAGCTCACCACAAACGGCTTTTACCGGCGGGGGGCTTCCCACCGGGGAGCTGTTTTTT. The V and J genes are TRBV18 and TRBJ2-2; 8 bases map to TRBD2. The CDR3 is 21 residues long. The germline CDR1 and CDR2 sequences are KGHSH and LQKENI. Trimming at V came to 1 base and at J to 4 bases, leaving 20 bases not matched to a gene.

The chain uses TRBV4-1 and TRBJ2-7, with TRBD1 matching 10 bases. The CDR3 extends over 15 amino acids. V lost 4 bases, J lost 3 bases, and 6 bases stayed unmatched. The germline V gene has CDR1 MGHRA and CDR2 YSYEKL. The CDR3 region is CASSLLGTGVYEQYF. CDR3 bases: TGCGCCAGCAGCCTCCTCGGGACAGGGGTCTACGAGCAGTACTTC.

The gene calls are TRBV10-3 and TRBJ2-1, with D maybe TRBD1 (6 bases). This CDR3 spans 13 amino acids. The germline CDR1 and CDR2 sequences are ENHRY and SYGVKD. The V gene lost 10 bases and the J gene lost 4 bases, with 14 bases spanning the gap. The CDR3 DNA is TGTGCCACCATCCGGGACACATACAATGAGCAGTTCTTC. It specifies CATIRDTYNEQFF.

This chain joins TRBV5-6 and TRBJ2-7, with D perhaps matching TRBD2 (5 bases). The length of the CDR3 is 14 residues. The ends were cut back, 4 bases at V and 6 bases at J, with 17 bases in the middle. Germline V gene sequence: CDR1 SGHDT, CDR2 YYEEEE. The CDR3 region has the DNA TGTGCCAGCAGCCCGGGGTCCCGGGAACTCGAGCAGTACTTC. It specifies CASSPGSRELEQYF.

The CDR3 protein is CASSHRTSGYNEQFF. DNA of the CDR3: TGTGCCAGCAGCCATAGGACTAGCGGATACAATGAGCAGTTCTTC. The V and J genes are TRBV7-3 and TRBJ2-1, with 10 bases lining up with TRBD2. The CDR3 contains 15 residues. Germline values: CDR1 SGHTA, CDR2 FQGTGA. With V trimmed by 5 bases and J by 4 bases, 5 bases remained unmatched.

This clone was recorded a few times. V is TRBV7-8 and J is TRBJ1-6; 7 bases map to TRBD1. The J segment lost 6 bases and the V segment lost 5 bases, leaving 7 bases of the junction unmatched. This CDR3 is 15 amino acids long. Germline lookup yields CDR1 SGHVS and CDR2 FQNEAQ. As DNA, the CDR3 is TGTGCCAGCAGCCTTCCGACAGGGAGTAATTCACCCCTCCACTTT. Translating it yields CASSLPTGSNSPLHF.

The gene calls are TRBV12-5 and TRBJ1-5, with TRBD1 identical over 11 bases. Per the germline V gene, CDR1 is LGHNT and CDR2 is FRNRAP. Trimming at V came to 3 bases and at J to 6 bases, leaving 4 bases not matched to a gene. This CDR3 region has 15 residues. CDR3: CASGFGQGAIQPQHF. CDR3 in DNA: TGTGCTAGTGGTTTCGGACAGGGGGCTATTCAGCCCCAGCATTTT.

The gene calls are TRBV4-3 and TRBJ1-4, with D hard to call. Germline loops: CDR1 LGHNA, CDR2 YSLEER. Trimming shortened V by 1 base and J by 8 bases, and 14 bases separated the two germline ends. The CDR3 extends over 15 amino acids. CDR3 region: CASSQGGYSEEKLFF. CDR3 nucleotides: TGCGCCAGCAGCCAAGGAGGTTACTCTGAGGAAAAACTGTTTTTT.

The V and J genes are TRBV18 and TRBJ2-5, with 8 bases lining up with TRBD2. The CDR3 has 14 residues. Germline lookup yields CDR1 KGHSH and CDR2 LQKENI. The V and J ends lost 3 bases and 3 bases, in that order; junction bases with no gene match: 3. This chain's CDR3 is CASSPTSGEETQYF. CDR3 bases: TGTGCCAGCTCACCCACTAGCGGTGAAGAGACCCAGTACTTC.

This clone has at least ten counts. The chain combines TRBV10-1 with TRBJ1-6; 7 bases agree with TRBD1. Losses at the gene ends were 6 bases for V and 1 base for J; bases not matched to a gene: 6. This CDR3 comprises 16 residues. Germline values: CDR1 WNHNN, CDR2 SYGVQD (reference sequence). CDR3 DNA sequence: TGCGCCAGCAGAAGACACAGGGGTTCCTATAATTCACCCCTCCACTTT. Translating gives CASRRHRGSYNSPLHF.

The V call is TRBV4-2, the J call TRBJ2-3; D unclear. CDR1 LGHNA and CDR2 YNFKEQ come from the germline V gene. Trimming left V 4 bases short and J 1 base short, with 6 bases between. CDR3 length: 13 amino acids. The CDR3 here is CASSPSGTDTQYF. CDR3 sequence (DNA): TGTGCCAGCAGCCCCAGTGGCACAGATACGCAGTATTTT.

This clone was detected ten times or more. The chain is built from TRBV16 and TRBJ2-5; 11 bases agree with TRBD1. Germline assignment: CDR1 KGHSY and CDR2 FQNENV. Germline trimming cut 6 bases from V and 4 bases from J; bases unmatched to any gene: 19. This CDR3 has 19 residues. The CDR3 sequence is CASSLTQDRGRVTGETQYF. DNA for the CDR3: TGTGCCAGCAGTCTCACTCAGGACAGGGGGCGCGTAACGGGAGAGACCCAGTACTTC.

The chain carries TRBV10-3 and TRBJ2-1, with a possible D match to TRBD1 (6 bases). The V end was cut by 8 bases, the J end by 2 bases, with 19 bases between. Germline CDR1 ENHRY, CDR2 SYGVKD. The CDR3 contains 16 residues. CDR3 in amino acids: CAIRDTNSGTYNEQFF. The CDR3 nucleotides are TGTGCCATCCGGGACACCAATTCAGGGACCTACAATGAGCAGTTCTTC.

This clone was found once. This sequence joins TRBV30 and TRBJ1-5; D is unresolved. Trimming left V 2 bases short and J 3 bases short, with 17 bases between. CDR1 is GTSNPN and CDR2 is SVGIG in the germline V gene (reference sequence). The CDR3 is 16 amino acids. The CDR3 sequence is CAWSPRGSVTNQPQHF. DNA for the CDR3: TGTGCCTGGAGTCCCCGAGGATCAGTCACCAATCAGCCCCAGCATTTT.

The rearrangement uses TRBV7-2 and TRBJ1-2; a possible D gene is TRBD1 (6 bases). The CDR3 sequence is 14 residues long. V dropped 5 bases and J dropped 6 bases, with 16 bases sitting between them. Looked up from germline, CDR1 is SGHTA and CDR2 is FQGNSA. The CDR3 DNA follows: TGTGCCAGCAGCGAAACTGGGGGGGCCAATGGCTACACCTTC. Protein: CASSETGGANGYTF.

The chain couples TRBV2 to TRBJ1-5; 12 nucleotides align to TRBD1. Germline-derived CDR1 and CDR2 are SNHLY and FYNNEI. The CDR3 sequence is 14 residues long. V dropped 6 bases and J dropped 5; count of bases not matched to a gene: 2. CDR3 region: CASRGQGAYQPQHF. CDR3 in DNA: TGTGCCAGCAGGGGACAGGGGGCTTATCAGCCCCAGCATTTT.